Listed below are T cell receptor beta chains from one sample, sequenced in a study of metastatic and nonmetastatic thyroid tumors. From the PCR reads, TCRdb re-called clones with MiXCR. The table includes around 20,000 clones, roughly a fifth detected once. The sequenced material came from tumor tissue. The receptors stem from a female donor with papillary thyroid cancer or a benign thyroid nodule (not recorded which). Some clones in this sample may be carry-over from other donors' samples. Both conserved end residues are part of each CDR3. A D gene is named only where the DNA matches it firmly. Clone size is not always given. Where it is, it says once, few, many or a class for expanded clones.

cdr3_aa cdr3_nt d_call j_call clone_size v_call
CASSQGQKYEQYF TGTGCCAGCAGCCAGGGACAGAAATACGAGCAGTACTTC TRBD1 TRBJ2-7 medium-sized TRBV5-5
CASSRTRRETQYF TGTGCCAGCAGCAGAACTAGGAGGGAGACCCAGTACTTC - TRBJ2-5 many TRBV6-2/TRBV6-3
CASSYGQGAEQYF TGTGCCAGCAGTTATGGACAGGGCGCCGAGCAGTACTTC TRBD1 TRBJ2-7 - TRBV27
CSARGGTGVYEQYF TGCAGTGCTAGAGGGGGGACAGGGGTCTACGAGCAGTACTTC TRBD1 TRBJ2-7 many TRBV20-1
CASSSGRESRLEQFF TGTGCCAGCAGCTCGGGGAGGGAGAGTAGGTTAGAGCAGTTCTTC TRBD2 TRBJ2-1 many TRBV7-9
CASSILAGTNTGELFF TGTGCCAGCAGTATTTTAGCGGGGACCAACACCGGGGAGCTGTTTTTT TRBD2 TRBJ2-2 - TRBV6-4
CASSYTTTRQGAYSNQPQHF TGTGCCAGCAGTTACACTACTACACGACAGGGGGCCTATAGCAATCAGCCCCAGCATTTT TRBD1 TRBJ1-5 - TRBV6-2/TRBV6-3
CASSLGNTYEQYF TGTGCCAGCAGTTTGGGAAATACCTACGAGCAGTACTTC - TRBJ2-7 - TRBV12-3/TRBV12-4
CATSREEKAGNTIYF TGTGCCACCAGCAGAGAGGAGAAGGCTGGAAACACCATATATTTT - TRBJ1-3 many TRBV15
CASSLWASSSPSTDTQYF TGTGCCAGCAGCTTATGGGCTAGCAGCTCCCCTAGCACAGATACGCAGTATTTT - TRBJ2-3 many TRBV7-2
CASSWLGQATMNTQYF TGTGCCAGCAGTTGGTTAGGGCAGGCCACAATGAATACGCAGTATTTT - TRBJ2-3 many TRBV12-3/TRBV12-4
CASSQDPRDSSYEQYF TGCGCCAGCAGCCAAGACCCTAGGGATAGCTCCTACGAGCAGTACTTC - TRBJ2-7 many TRBV4-3
CASSPIDRPYEQYF TGCGCCAGCAGCCCTATTGACAGGCCCTACGAGCAGTACTTC - TRBJ2-7 - TRBV5-1
CASSEPVGLAGVYTYNEQFF TGTGCCAGCAGTGAACCGGTTGGACTAGCGGGAGTTTACACATACAATGAGCAGTTCTTC TRBD2 TRBJ2-1 once TRBV2
CASSQGLGDYGYTF TGTGCCAGCAGCCAAGGGCTGGGCGACTATGGCTACACCTTC - TRBJ1-2 - TRBV4-2
CASSFGTGTTGELFF TGTGCCAGCAGTTTCGGGACAGGGACCACCGGGGAGCTGTTTTTT TRBD1 TRBJ2-2 medium-sized TRBV27
CATAGGWETQYF TGTGCCACAGCAGGGGGTTGGGAGACCCAGTACTTC TRBD1 TRBJ2-5 many TRBV6-2/TRBV6-3
CASSLLTYLYF TGTGCCAGCAGTTTATTGACCTACTTGTACTTC - TRBJ2-7 few TRBV28
CATSDSNYGYTF TGTGCCACCAGTGATTCTAACTATGGCTACACCTTC - TRBJ1-2 few TRBV24-1
CASSGQGIQQYF TGTGCCAGTAGTGGACAGGGGATACAGCAGTACTTC TRBD1 TRBJ2-7 - TRBV28
CASSGPGQGESGELFF TGTGCCAGCAGTGGGCCGGGACAGGGGGAGTCCGGGGAGCTGTTTTTT TRBD1 TRBJ2-2 few TRBV6-1
CASSLGQSFGEQYF TGTGCCAGCAGCTTAGGGCAGAGCTTCGGGGAGCAGTACTTC - TRBJ2-7 many TRBV7-2
CASSKTGGQSGELFF TGTGCCAGCAGTAAAACGGGGGGGCAATCCGGGGAGCTGTTTTTT TRBD2 TRBJ2-2 few TRBV12-3/TRBV12-4
CARSTGTGAHEQYF TGTGCCAGAAGTACCGGGACAGGGGCCCACGAGCAGTACTTC TRBD1 TRBJ2-7 - TRBV28
CASSVGTSFSDTQYF TGTGCCAGCAGCGTAGGAACTAGCTTTTCAGATACGCAGTATTTT - TRBJ2-3 many TRBV9
CASRIGNTIYF TGTGCCAGCAGGATTGGAAACACCATATATTTT - TRBJ1-3 medium-sized TRBV6-2/TRBV6-3
CASSGRGNEQFF TGTGCCAGCTCTGGTCGTGGCAATGAGCAGTTCTTC - TRBJ2-1 many TRBV18
CASAVGPRSDTEAFF TGCGCCAGTGCCGTAGGGCCGCGAAGTGACACTGAAGCTTTCTTT - TRBJ1-1 - TRBV5-1
CASSWAGENEQFF TGTGCCAGCAGCTGGGCCGGCGAGAATGAGCAGTTCTTC - TRBJ2-1 many TRBV7-9
CSARDLYDSVQYGYTF TGCAGTGCTAGAGATTTGTACGACTCGGTGCAATATGGCTACACCTTC - TRBJ1-2 - TRBV20-1
CASSLGGEGNTEAFF TGTGCCAGCAGCCTAGGGGGGGAGGGGAACACTGAAGCTTTCTTT - TRBJ1-1 - TRBV6-1
CASSLETATGELFF TGTGCCAGCAGCTTAGAGACGGCGACCGGGGAGCTGTTTTTT - TRBJ2-2 - TRBV7-8
CASSFSANNEQFF TGTGCCAGCAGCTTCTCAGCTAACAATGAGCAGTTCTTC - TRBJ2-1 once TRBV7-3
CASETGPYEQYF TGTGCCAGCGAGACAGGCCCCTACGAGCAGTACTTC - TRBJ2-7 - TRBV30
CASSSRTGGNEQYF TGTGCCAGCAGCTCCAGGACAGGGGGCAACGAGCAGTACTTC TRBD1 TRBJ2-7 - TRBV7-6
CASSQDLGDIQYF TGTGCCAGCAGCCAAGATTTGGGGGACATTCAGTACTTC - TRBJ2-4 many TRBV3-1
CASSNRGLSPSNEQFF TGTGCCAGTAGTAACCGGGGACTTAGCCCCAGCAATGAGCAGTTCTTC - TRBJ2-1 - TRBV19
CASSLIAGGVEQFF TGTGCCAGCAGCTTAATAGCGGGAGGGGTTGAGCAGTTCTTC TRBD2 TRBJ2-1 - TRBV7-3
CASSTGTSSSTDTQYF TGCGCCAGCAGCACCGGGACTAGCTCGTCCACAGATACGCAGTATTTT TRBD2 TRBJ2-3 many TRBV5-1
CASSFGREQFF TGTGCCAGCAGTTTCGGGAGGGAGCAGTTCTTC TRBD2 TRBJ2-1 - TRBV12-3/TRBV12-4
CSARVDGAQYF TGCAGTGCTAGGGTTGATGGGGCGCAGTATTTT - TRBJ2-3 - TRBV20-1
CSAPRDRGPSYEQYF TGCAGTGCTCCCCGGGACAGGGGCCCTTCCTACGAGCAGTACTTC TRBD1 TRBJ2-7 many TRBV20-1
CASSPRPTSPYEQYF TGTGCCAGCAGCCCTCGGCCGACTTCTCCCTACGAGCAGTACTTC - TRBJ2-7 - TRBV5-8
CSARDKLEPQHF TGCAGTGCTAGAGATAAATTGGAGCCCCAGCATTTT - TRBJ1-5 many TRBV20-1
CASGGGYTF TGTGCCAGCGGGGGTGGCTACACCTTC - TRBJ1-2 few TRBV28
CATGLAGPNEQFF TGTGCCACAGGGCTAGCGGGGCCTAATGAGCAGTTCTTC TRBD2 TRBJ2-1 few TRBV6-1
CASSFYICTHLGGNNEQSF - - TRBJ2-1 - TRBV7-2
CATSRGGESQEQYF TGTGCCACCAGCAGAGGCGGAGAGTCGCAAGAGCAGTACTTC - TRBJ2-7 many TRBV15
CASSPPGQAYEQYF TGTGCCAGCTCACCACCAGGACAGGCCTACGAGCAGTACTTC TRBD1 TRBJ2-7 - TRBV18